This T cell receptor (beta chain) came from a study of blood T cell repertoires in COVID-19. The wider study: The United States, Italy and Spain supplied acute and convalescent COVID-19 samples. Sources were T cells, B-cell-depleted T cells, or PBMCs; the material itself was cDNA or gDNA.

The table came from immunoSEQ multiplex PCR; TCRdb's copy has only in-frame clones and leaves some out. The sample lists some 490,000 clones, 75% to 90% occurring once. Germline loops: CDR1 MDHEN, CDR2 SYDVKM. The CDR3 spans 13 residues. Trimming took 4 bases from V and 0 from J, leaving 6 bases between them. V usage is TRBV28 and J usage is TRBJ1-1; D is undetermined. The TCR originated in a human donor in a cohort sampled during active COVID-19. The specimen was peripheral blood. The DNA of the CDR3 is TGTGCCAGCAGTTCGTCAGTGAACACTGAAGCTTTCTTT. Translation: CASSSSVNTEAFF.